These 3 T cell receptor beta chains were sequenced from one sample in a study of monozygotic twins with inflammatory bowel disease. TCRdb re-called the 5' RACE reads, yielding one record per CDR3 amino acid sequence without DNA. The table for this sample gives 300,000 to 400,000 distinct CDR3 sequences. Sequenced sample: blood. These receptors were taken from a human donor with ulcerative colitis or Crohn's disease, or a healthy co-twin of an affected twin (not recorded which).

This CDR3 is CASSLVGRETQYF. This chain uses TRBV7-2 with TRBJ2-5. The CDR3 has 13 residues. In germline, CDR1 is SGHTA, CDR2 FQGNSA.

The CDR3 region is CASSLLSGGSYNEQFF. The chain uses TRBV12-3 or TRBV12-4 and TRBJ2-1; TCRdb's D call, TRBD2, is unchecked because there is no DNA. The CDR3 length is 16 residues.

The chain is built from TRBV20-1 and TRBJ1-5. Germline V CDR1 and CDR2: DFQATT, SNEGSKA (reference sequence). The CDR3 consists of 16 residues. The CDR3 sequence: CSARDRVGGSNQPQHF.